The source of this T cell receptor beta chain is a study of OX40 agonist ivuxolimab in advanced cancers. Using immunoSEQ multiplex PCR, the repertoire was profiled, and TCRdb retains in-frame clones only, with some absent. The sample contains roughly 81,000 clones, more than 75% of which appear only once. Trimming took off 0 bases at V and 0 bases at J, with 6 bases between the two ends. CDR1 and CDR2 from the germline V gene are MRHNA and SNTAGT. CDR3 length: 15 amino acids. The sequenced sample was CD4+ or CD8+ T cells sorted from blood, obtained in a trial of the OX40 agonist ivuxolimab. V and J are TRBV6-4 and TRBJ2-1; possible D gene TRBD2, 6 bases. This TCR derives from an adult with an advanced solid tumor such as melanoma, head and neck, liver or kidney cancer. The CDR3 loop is CASSDSSGSYNEQFF. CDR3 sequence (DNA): TGTGCCAGCAGTGACTCTAGCGGCTCCTACAATGAGCAGTTCTTC.